This TCR beta chain was sequenced during a study of blood T cell repertoires in COVID-19. The CDR3 is 14 amino acids. With V trimmed by 3 bases and J by 1 base, 2 bases remained unmatched. Per germline, CDR1 SGHVS and CDR2 FNYEAQ. Generated by immunoSEQ multiplex PCR, the TCRdb table keeps only in-frame clones and is missing some. In the table there are around 300,000 clones, approximately 88% of which are singletons. Material for sequencing was PBMCs or T cells enriched from blood (not recorded which). The source is a man under 40 who had recovered from COVID-19. The V call is TRBV7-6, the J call TRBJ2-5, with 7 positions matching TRBD1. In DNA, the CDR3 is TGTGCCAGCAGCTTGACAGGGATCCAAGAGACCCAGTACTTC. Its translation is CASSLTGIQETQYF.